What follows describes a single T cell receptor beta chain. This record comes from a study of blood T cell repertoires in COVID-19. V was pared by 4 bases and J by 6 bases, with 5 bases of the junction left unmatched. The length of the CDR3 is 15 residues. Germline CDR1 LNHDA, CDR2 SQIVND (reference sequence). In the original processing: The authors estimated nucleated cell counts from reference gene primer amplification. Sequencing used immunoSEQ multiplex PCR; TCRdb keeps in-frame clones, though not all of them. That table supplies the V and J calls and clone size; D and trimming were determined from the DNA. The sample yields approximately 400,000 clones, about four fifths seen once.

The sample taken for sequencing was peripheral blood. The J gene is TRBJ1-5, the V gene TRBV19; 11 bases match TRBD1. This sequence was found in a human donor with acute or convalescent COVID-19. The donor label of this sample is uncertain. The CDR3 bases are TGTGCCAGTAGTACAGGACAGGGGGCTTTTCAGCCCCAGCATTTT. It yields the protein CASSTGQGAFQPQHF.